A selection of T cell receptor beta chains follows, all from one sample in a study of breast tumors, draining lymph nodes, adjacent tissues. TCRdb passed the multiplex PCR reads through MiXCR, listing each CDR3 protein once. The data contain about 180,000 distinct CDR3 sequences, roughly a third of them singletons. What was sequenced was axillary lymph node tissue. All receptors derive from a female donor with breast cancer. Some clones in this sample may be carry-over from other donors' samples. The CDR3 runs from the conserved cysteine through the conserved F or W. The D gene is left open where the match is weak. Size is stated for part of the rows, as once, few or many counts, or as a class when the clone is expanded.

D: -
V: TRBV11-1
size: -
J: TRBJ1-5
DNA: TGTGCCAGCGGCGGAACAGAAAGGGGGTATAGCAATCAGCCCCAGCATTTT
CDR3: CASGGTERGYSNQPQHF

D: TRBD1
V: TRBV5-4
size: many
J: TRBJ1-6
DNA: TGTGCCAGCAACGCCCAGGGGGCGCGTTCACCCCTCCACTTT
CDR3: CASNAQGARSPLHF

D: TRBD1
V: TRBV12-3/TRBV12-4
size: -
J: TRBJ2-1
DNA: TGTGCCAGCTCTGCGACAGGGGGCTTCTCCTACAATGAGCAGTTCTTC
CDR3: CASSATGGFSYNEQFF

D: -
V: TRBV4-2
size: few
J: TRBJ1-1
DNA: TGTGCCAGCAGCCACCGCGGGGCGGAGACTGAAGCTTTCTTT
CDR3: CASSHRGAETEAFF

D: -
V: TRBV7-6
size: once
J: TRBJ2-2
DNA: TGTGCCAGCAGCTTTGGGGAAGGCGGGGAGCTGTTTTTT
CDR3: CASSFGEGGELFF

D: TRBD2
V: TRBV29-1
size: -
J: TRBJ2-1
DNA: TGCAGCTTAGGTAGCGGGGGGACCTACAATGAGCAGTTCTTC
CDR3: CSLGSGGTYNEQFF

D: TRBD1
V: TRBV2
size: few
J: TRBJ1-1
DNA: TGTGCCAGCAGGCAGACAGGGGTGGCTTTCTTT
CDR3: CASRQTGVAFF

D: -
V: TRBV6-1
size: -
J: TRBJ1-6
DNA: TGTGCCAGCGGCCACCCCAAGTCACCCCTCCACTTT
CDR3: CASGHPKSPLHF

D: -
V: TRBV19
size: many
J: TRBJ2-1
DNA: TGTGCCAGTAGTATTGGGGCGCGAACCTACAATGAGCAGTTCTTC
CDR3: CASSIGARTYNEQFF

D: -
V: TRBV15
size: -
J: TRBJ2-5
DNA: TGCGCCACCAGCAGAGATCTTGGGCGGGGGCGCCCAGCCAATACCCAGTACTTC
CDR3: CATSRDLGRGRPANTQYF

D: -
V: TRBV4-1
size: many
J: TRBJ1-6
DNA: TGCGCCAGCAGCCGAAAGATAGCGCAGGATCTCTCCTATAATTCACCCCTCCACTTT
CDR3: CASSRKIAQDLSYNSPLHF

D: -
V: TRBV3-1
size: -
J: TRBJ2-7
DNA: TGTGCCAGCAGCCAAGGTTTGCGGGGCGAGCAGTACTTC
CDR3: CASSQGLRGEQYF

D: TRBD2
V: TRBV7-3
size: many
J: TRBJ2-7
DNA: TGTGCCAGCAGCTCCGGGACTAGCGGGAGAAGGCAGTACTTC
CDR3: CASSSGTSGRRQYF

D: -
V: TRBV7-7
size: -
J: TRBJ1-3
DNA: TGTGCTAGCAGCTCAGACATAAACCGCGCCTCTGGAAACACCATATATTTT
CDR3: CASSSDINRASGNTIYF

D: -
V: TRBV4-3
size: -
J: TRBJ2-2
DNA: TGCGCCAGCAGCATCAGAGTCGGCGGGGAGCTGTTTTTT
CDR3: CASSIRVGGELFF

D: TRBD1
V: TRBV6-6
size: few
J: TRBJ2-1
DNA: TGTGCCAGCAGTTACAGACCAATTCCGGGACAGGGGTACAATGAGCAGTTCTTC
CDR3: CASSYRPIPGQGYNEQFF

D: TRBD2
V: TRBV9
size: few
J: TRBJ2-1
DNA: TGTGCCAGCAGTGTAGGTCCTAGCGGGGCTGATGAGCCGTTCTTC
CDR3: CASSVGPSGADEPFF

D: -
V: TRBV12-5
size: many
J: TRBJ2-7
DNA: TGTGCTAGTGCCCCCACAGTAACCTACGAGCAGTACTTC
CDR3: CASAPTVTYEQYF

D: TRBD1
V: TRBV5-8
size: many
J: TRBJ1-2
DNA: TGTGCCAGCCGCCGACAGGGAATAAGTAGCTACACCTTC
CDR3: CASRRQGISSYTF

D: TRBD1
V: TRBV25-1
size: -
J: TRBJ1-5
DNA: TGTGCCAACAGTGAGACAGGGCGGGGTCAGCCCCAGCATTTT
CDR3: CANSETGRGQPQHF

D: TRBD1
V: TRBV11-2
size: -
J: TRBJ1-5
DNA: TGTGCCAGCAGAGTTGGCAGGGGGCGCTGGGGCAATCAGCCCCAGCATTTT
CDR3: CASRVGRGRWGNQPQHF

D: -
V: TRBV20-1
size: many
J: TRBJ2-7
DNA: TGCAGTGCCCGGCTCACCGGGATTTACGAGCAGTACTTC
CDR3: CSARLTGIYEQYF

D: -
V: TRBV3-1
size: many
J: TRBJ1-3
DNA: TGTGCCAGCAGCCCAGCACCGAACTCTGGAAACACCATATATTTT
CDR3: CASSPAPNSGNTIYF

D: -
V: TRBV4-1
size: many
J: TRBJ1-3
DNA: TGCGCCAGCAGCCTAGGGGTTTCAGGTGGAAACACCATATATTTT
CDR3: CASSLGVSGGNTIYF

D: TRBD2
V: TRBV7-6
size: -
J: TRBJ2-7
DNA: TGTGCCAGCAGACAAGGACTAGCCTACGAGCAGTACTTC
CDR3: CASRQGLAYEQYF

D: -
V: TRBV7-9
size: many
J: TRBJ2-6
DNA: TGTGCCAGCAGCCAGCAGGGAGGGGGAGTCTCTGGGGCCAACGTCCTGACTTTC
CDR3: CASSQQGGGVSGANVLTF

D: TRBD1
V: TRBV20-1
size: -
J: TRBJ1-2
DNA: TGCAGTGCTAGGGGGGGGACAGCTAACTATGGCTACACCTTC
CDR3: CSARGGTANYGYTF

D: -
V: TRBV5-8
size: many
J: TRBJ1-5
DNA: TGTGCCAGCAGCTTAGGTGTCAATCAGCCCCAGCATTTT
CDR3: CASSLGVNQPQHF

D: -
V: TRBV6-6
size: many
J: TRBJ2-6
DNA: TGTGCCAGCAGTTACGTTGTCTCTGGGGCCAACGTCCTGACTTTC
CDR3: CASSYVVSGANVLTF

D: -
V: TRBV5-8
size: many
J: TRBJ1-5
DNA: TGTGCCAGCTTAAGAGGGCTTAATCAGCCCCAGCATTTT
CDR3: CASLRGLNQPQHF

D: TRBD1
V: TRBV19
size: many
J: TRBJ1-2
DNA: TGTGCCAGTAGTACCCAAGCTCAGGGGGCTGGCTATGGCTACACCTTC
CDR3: CASSTQAQGAGYGYTF

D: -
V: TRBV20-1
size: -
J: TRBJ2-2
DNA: TGCGAGGACGGGACCCTCGGGACCGGGGAGCTGTTTTTT
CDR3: CEDGTLGTGELFF

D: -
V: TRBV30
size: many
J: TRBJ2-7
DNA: TGTGCCTGGAGTGGGAGCAGCTCCTACGAGCAGTACTTC
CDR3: CAWSGSSSYEQYF

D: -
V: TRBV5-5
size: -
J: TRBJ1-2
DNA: TGTGCCAGCAGCTGGCGAGCATCCTCCGACTCTGGAAACACCTTC
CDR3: CASSWRASSDSGNTF

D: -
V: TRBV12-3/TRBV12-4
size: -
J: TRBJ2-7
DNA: TGTGCCAGCAGCAAAGGGGACGAGCAGTACTTC
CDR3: CASSKGDEQYF

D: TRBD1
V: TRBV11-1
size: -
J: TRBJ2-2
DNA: TGTGCCAGCAGCGTAGTTTCCGGGACAGGTAGCATGAACACCGGGGAGCTGTTTTTT
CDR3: CASSVVSGTGSMNTGELFF

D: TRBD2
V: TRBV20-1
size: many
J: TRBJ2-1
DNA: TGCAGTGCTAGCGGGGGGGCGAATGAGCAGTTCTTC
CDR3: CSASGGANEQFF